The rows below give T cell receptor beta chains drawn from one sample of a study of OX40 agonist ivuxolimab in advanced cancers. Profiling relied on immunoSEQ multiplex PCR, and the TCRdb table lists in-frame clones only, not all of them. The table includes about 59,000 clones, about 91% detected once. The specimen was CD4+ or CD8+ T cells sorted from blood, collected in a trial of the OX40 agonist ivuxolimab. All receptors come from an adult with an advanced solid tumor such as melanoma, head and neck, liver or kidney cancer. Both conserved end residues are part of each CDR3.

J,V,CDR3
TRBJ2-5,TRBV9,CASSGFGRETQYF
TRBJ2-3,TRBV4-2,CASSHLTGVAGGPNGTDTQYF
TRBJ2-1,TRBV7-2,CASKNPGTASYNEQFF
TRBJ2-6,TRBV11-2,CASSRERAVSSGANVLTF
TRBJ1-6,TRBV6-1,CASSAGGAYNSPLHF
TRBJ2-5,TRBV13,CASSFRDSQETQYF
TRBJ2-3,TRBV14,CASSLWDTQYF
TRBJ1-1,TRBV7-9,CASSPGTGYTEAFF
TRBJ1-5,TRBV6-1,CASSGDSNQPQHF
TRBJ2-1,TRBV6-5,CASSYTGPGNEQFF
TRBJ2-7,TRBV2,CASSDWGSGSYEQYF
TRBJ2-5,TRBV15,CATSRAGSRNQETQYF
TRBJ1-1,TRBV7-2,CASSFRQTFINTEAFF
TRBJ2-7,TRBV5-1,CASSLAQGARVHEQYF
TRBJ2-3,TRBV2,CASRPTSGRSTDTQYF
TRBJ2-7,TRBV2,CASSDRYSGLYEQYF
TRBJ1-2,TRBV4-1,CASSQPADRGSYGYTF
TRBJ2-1,TRBV11-2,CASSLVTSGYNEQFF
TRBJ2-1,TRBV28,CASSLLTRDLGNEQFF
TRBJ2-7,TRBV5-1,CASTQGAGYEQYF
TRBJ1-1,TRBV28,CASRLASGLPTEAFF
TRBJ2-7,TRBV6-5,CASSYGGEQYF
TRBJ2-2,TRBV9,CASSVSGRADTGELFF